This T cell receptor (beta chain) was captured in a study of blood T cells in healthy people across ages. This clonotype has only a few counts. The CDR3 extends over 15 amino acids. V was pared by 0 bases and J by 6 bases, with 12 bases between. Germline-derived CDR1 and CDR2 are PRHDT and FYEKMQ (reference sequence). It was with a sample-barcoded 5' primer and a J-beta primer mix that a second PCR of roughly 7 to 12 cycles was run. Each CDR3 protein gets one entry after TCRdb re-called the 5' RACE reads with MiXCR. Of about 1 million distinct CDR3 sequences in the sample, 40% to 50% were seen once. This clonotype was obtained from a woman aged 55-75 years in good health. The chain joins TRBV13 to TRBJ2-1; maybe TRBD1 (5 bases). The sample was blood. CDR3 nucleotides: TGTGCCAGCAGCTTAGGCTCAGGGCTGGCCAATGAGCAGTTCTTC. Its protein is CASSLGSGLANEQFF.